One and the same sample provided the 17 T cell receptor beta chains below, sequenced in a study of T-cell reconstitution after alpha-beta-depleted transplantation in children. Unique molecular identifiers were used to barcode this TCRbeta library. TCRdb reprocessed the PCR reads via MiXCR and lists one record per CDR3 protein. The sample carries some 290,000 distinct CDR3 sequences, 9.5% to 10% recorded once. The sequenced sample was PBMCs from the stem cell graft donor, obtained from the stem cell graft. These receptors all come from a human donor who donated a stem cell graft to a child with SCID.

In its sample, this clonotype was seen a few times. The V and J genes are TRBV12-3 or TRBV12-4 and TRBJ2-7; D call uncertain. V lost 5 bases and J 0 bases, leaving 17 bases between the germline ends. This CDR3 spans 16 amino acids. CDR3 region: CASSPPPLAGSYEQYF. The CDR3 DNA sequence: TGTGCCAGCAGTCCGCCCCCCTTAGCTGGCTCCTACGAGCAGTACTTC.

This clonotype was observed at least ten times. The rearrangement links TRBV5-1 to TRBJ1-1; D uncertain. Germline-derived CDR1 and CDR2 are SGHRS and YFSETQ. This CDR3 comprises 16 residues. The germline V and J ends were trimmed by 3 bases and 1 base, with 16 bases remaining between them. The CDR3 protein is CASSSHQWETNTEAFF. As DNA, the CDR3 is TGCGCCAGCAGCTCGCACCAGTGGGAAACGAACACTGAAGCTTTCTTT.

V gene TRBV7-9 combines with J gene TRBJ2-1; either TRBD1 or TRBD2 may fit D (6 bases each). Germline V lookup: CDR1 SEHNR, CDR2 FQNEAQ (reference sequence). Trimming left V 5 bases short and J 6 bases short, with 14 bases between. The CDR3 covers 14 residues. The CDR3 DNA reads TGTGCCAGCAGCATAGTCGGAGGGGGCAATGAGCAGTTCTTC. It encodes CASSIVGGGNEQFF.

The chain carries TRBV19 and TRBJ2-4; tentatively, D is TRBD1 (6 bases). Trimming shortened V by 6 bases and J by 0 bases, and 12 bases separated the two germline ends. CDR1 is LNHDA and CDR2 is SQIVND in the germline V gene (reference sequence). The CDR3 consists of 15 residues. CDR3 sequence: CASRDRTLAKNIQYF. CDR3 coding DNA: TGTGCCAGTAGGGACAGAACCTTAGCCAAAAACATTCAGTACTTC. Full variable domain (outside the CDR3, taken from reference TRBV19 and TRBJ2-4): DGGITQSPKYLFRKEGQNVTLSCEQNLNHDAMYWYRQDPGQGLRLIYYSQIVNDFQKGDIAEGYSVSREKKESFPLTVTSAQKNPTAFYLCASRDRTLAKNIQYFGAGTRLSVL.

A few counts support this clonotype. The chain recombines TRBV7-9 with TRBJ1-3; D not certain. This CDR3 spans 13 amino acids. Trimming stripped 5 bases from V and 2 bases from J, with 7 bases between. The V gene's germline CDR1 is SEHNR and CDR2 FQNEAQ (reference sequence). The CDR3 loop is CASSGPAGNTIYF. In nucleotides, the CDR3 is TGTGCCAGCAGCGGACCAGCTGGAAACACCATATATTTT.

This rearrangement joins TRBV29-1 to TRBJ1-1; TRBD1 might be the D (5 bases). The CDR3 extends over 15 amino acids. V lost 6 bases to trimming and J lost 1 base, with 18 bases between them. Per the germline V gene, CDR1 is SQVTM and CDR2 is ANQGSEA. DNA for the CDR3: TGCAGCGTGATACCGGGACCCACGGAGAACACTGAAGCTTTCTTT. It specifies CSVIPGPTENTEAFF.

In this sample, this clonotype turned up a few times. The genes are TRBV12-3 or TRBV12-4 and TRBJ2-1; 8 bases agree with TRBD2. Trimming at V came to 7 bases and at J to 7 bases, leaving 3 bases not matched to a gene. The CDR3 extends over 12 amino acids. The CDR3 bases are TGTGCCAGCATGACGGGGGGGAATGAGCAGTTCTTC. Protein sequence: CASMTGGNEQFF.

The V and J genes are TRBV7-6 and TRBJ2-2; TRBD2 matches at 7 bases. The CDR3 has 14 amino acids. With 1 base clipped from V and 6 bases from J, the junction kept 2 bases outside the gene matches. Germline values: CDR1 SGHVS, CDR2 FNYEAQ. DNA for the CDR3: TGTGCCAGCAGCTTAGGGGAGGGTCCCGGGGAGCTGTTTTTT. Residues: CASSLGEGPGELFF.

The sample holds many counts of this clonotype. As DNA, the CDR3 is TGTGCCAGCAGCTTATGGGGGGGGGCAGGAGAGACCCAGTACTTC. Its translation is CASSLWGGAGETQYF. J is TRBJ2-5 and V is TRBV11-2; a possible D gene is TRBD2 (7 bases). The CDR3 has 15 amino acids. Trimming left V 2 bases short and J 4 bases short, with 14 bases between. Germline CDR1 reads SGHAT; CDR2 reads FQNNGV.

The sample holds a few counts of this clonotype. The V call is TRBV4-2, the J call TRBJ2-5; no clear D. This CDR3 comprises 13 residues. Germline values: CDR1 LGHNA, CDR2 YNFKEQ. The V gene lost 4 bases and the J gene lost 3 bases, with 9 bases spanning the gap. The chain's CDR3 is CASSPTIEETQYF. Written as DNA, the CDR3 is TGTGCCAGCAGCCCTACGATTGAAGAGACCCAGTACTTC.

This clonotype was observed at least ten times. V usage is TRBV6-1 and J usage is TRBJ1-5; D gene uncertain. The V and J ends lost 2 bases and 7 bases respectively, with 9 bases between them. CDR1 is MNHNS, CDR2 SASEGT, per germline. CDR3 length: 13 residues. The chain's CDR3 is CASSEIVRQPQHF. The CDR3 nucleotides read TGTGCCAGCAGTGAAATTGTTAGGCAGCCCCAGCATTTT.

This clonotype turned up a few times. The chain recombines TRBV7-8 with TRBJ2-5; D may correspond to TRBD1 or TRBD2 (6 bases each). The CDR3 runs 13 residues. Trimming removed 4 bases from V and 4 bases from J, with 10 bases in between. Germline V lookup: CDR1 SGHVS, CDR2 FQNEAQ. CDR3 loop: CASSSEGGETQYF. CDR3 nucleotide sequence: TGTGCCAGCAGCTCCGAGGGGGGAGAGACCCAGTACTTC.

This clonotype occurred many times. The chain combines TRBV20-1 with TRBJ2-7; 8 positions agree with TRBD1. V trimming: 6 bases; J trimming: 3 bases; junction bases outside the gene matches: 4. The CDR3 has 12 residues. Germline V gene lookup returns CDR1 DFQATT and CDR2 SNEGSKA (reference sequence). This CDR3 is CSAEGQGYEQYF. CDR3 coding DNA: TGCAGTGCGGAAGGACAGGGCTACGAGCAGTACTTC.

The V call is TRBV5-5, the J call TRBJ2-3; D unclear. This CDR3 contains 14 residues. Germline CDR1 and CDR2: SGHKS and YYEKEE (reference sequence). Trimming took off 6 bases at V and 2 bases at J, with 13 bases between the two ends. CDR3 protein: CASKAFGNTDTQYF. The CDR3 DNA reads TGTGCCAGCAAGGCCTTCGGAAACACAGATACGCAGTATTTT. Together with reference TRBV5-5 and TRBJ2-3, the CDR3 gives the full variable domain: DAGVTQSPTHLIKTRGQQVTLRCSPISGHKSVSWYQQVLGQGPQFIFQYYEKEERGRGNFPDRFSARQFPNYSSELNVNALLLGDSALYLCASKAFGNTDTQYFGPGTRLTVL.

This chain links TRBV21-1 with TRBJ2-7; the table's D call TRBD1 went unverified against the DNA. TRBV21-1 is tagged as a pseudogene. The CDR3 is 14 amino acids. Here the CDR3 DNA reads TGTGCCAGCAGCAAAGCCCGGGTGGTCGGCGAGCAGTACTTC. It codes for CASSKARVVGEQYF.

This chain connects TRBV7-6 to TRBJ2-7, with 7 bases lining up with TRBD1. Germline assignment: CDR1 SGHVS and CDR2 FNYEAQ. J gave up 3 bases and V 5 bases, and 4 bases lay outside the gene matches. This CDR3 contains 13 residues. The DNA of the CDR3 is TGTGCCAGCAGCAAGACAGGGAACTACGAGCAGTACTTC. Residues: CASSKTGNYEQYF. Based on the CDR3 plus reference TRBV7-6 and TRBJ2-7, the full variable domain is GAGVSQSPRYKVTKRGQDVALRCDPISGHVSLYWYRQALGQGPEFLTYFNYEAQQDKSGLPNDRFSAERPEGSISTLTIQRTEQRDSAMYRCASSKTGNYEQYFGPGTRLTVT.

There are a few counts of this clonotype. This chain uses TRBV27 with TRBJ1-6; D unresolved. Germline-derived CDR1 and CDR2 are MNHEY and SMNVEV (reference sequence). This CDR3 is 14 amino acids long. The germline V and J ends were trimmed by 8 bases and 5 bases, with 13 bases remaining between them. The CDR3 nucleotides read TGTGCCAGCGGGTTAGGACGGGATAATTCACCCCTCCACTTT. Translated: CASGLGRDNSPLHF.